The 21 T cell receptor beta chains listed next were all sequenced from one sample in a study of CD8 T cells in ankylosing spondylitis. One entry per CDR3 protein, called by TCRdb with MiXCR from the 5' RACE reads. In the table there are a few hundred thousand distinct CDR3 sequences, 11% of which are singletons. Sample: blood, either unsorted or a sorted T cell fraction (not recorded which). The source of these receptors is a female donor with ankylosing spondylitis or in good health (not recorded which).

There are a few counts of this clonotype. J is TRBJ2-1 and V is TRBV28, with D perhaps matching TRBD1 (5 bases). The V gene's germline CDR1 is MDHEN and CDR2 SYDVKM. This CDR3 contains 12 residues. V was pared by 6 bases and J by 12 bases, with 15 bases between. The CDR3 nucleotides read TGTGCCAGCAGGGGGCTAGGACCGGCGCAGTTCTTC. Its protein is CASRGLGPAQFF.

This clonotype was observed many times. The V and J genes are TRBV12-3 or TRBV12-4 and TRBJ1-5; TRBD1 is a possible D gene (6 bases). The ends were cut back, 3 bases at V and 3 bases at J, with 15 bases in the middle. The CDR3 runs 16 residues. CDR3 coding DNA: TGTGCCAGCAGTTTTAATAGGAGGACAGACAATCAGCCCCAGCATTTT. Translation: CASSFNRRTDNQPQHF.

This clonotype has only a few counts. The gene calls are TRBV7-6 and TRBJ2-3; unclear D gene. Per the germline V gene, CDR1 is SGHVS and CDR2 is FNYEAQ. The CDR3 covers 16 residues. V was clipped by 1 base and J by 0 bases, with 11 bases between them. The CDR3 spells CASSLVGATSTDTQYF. CDR3 sequence (DNA): TGTGCCAGCAGCTTAGTAGGAGCTACTAGCACAGATACGCAGTATTTT.

CDR3 loop: CASNRAPNEQFF. For the CDR3, the DNA is TGTGCCAGCAATCGGGCTCCCAATGAGCAGTTCTTC. The chain is built from TRBV6-2 or TRBV6-3 and TRBJ2-1; D not resolved. The CDR3 is 12 residues long. Germline loops: CDR1 MNHEY, CDR2 SVGEGT. Trimming removed 7 bases at V and 6 bases at J, with 10 bases between.

This clonotype was counted a few times. The gene calls are TRBV5-1 and TRBJ2-7; no clear D gene. The CDR3 contains 12 residues. V was trimmed by 5 bases and J by 3 bases, leaving 9 bases between them. The germline V gene has CDR1 SGHRS and CDR2 YFSETQ. CDR3 nucleotides: TGCGCCAGCAGGGACCCGGACTACGAGCAGTACTTC. It is translated as CASRDPDYEQYF.

This clonotype was found a few times. CDR3 coding DNA: TGTGCCAGCAGAGGTAGATACGAGCAGTACTTC. Its translation: CASRGRYEQYF. The V call is TRBV7-8, the J call TRBJ2-7; no clear D. The CDR3 length is 11 residues. Germline CDR1 reads SGHVS; CDR2 reads FQNEAQ. Trimming shortened V by 6 bases and J by 4 bases, and 7 bases separated the two germline ends.

The V and J genes are TRBV5-1 and TRBJ1-2, with a tentative D call TRBD1 (6 bases). V dropped 0 bases and J dropped 8 bases, with 11 bases sitting between them. Germline-derived CDR1 and CDR2 are SGHRS and YFSETQ. The CDR3 spans 13 residues. CDR3 sequence (DNA): TGCGCCAGCAGCTTGGGACAGGATCGCGGCTACACCTTC. Its translation: CASSLGQDRGYTF.

The chain carries TRBV11-2 and TRBJ2-1; D possibly corresponds to TRBD2 (6 bases). CDR1 SGHAT and CDR2 FQNNGV come from the germline V gene. V lost 0 bases to trimming and J lost 1 base, with 13 bases between them. This CDR3 has 17 residues. Here the CDR3 DNA reads TGTGCCAGCAGCTTAGAGGCGGGACTTAGGTCCTACAATGAGCAGTTCTTC. This gives the protein CASSLEAGLRSYNEQFF. The variable domain in full, completed from reference TRBV11-2 and TRBJ2-1, reads EAGVAQSPRYKIIEKRQSVAFWCNPISGHATLYWYQQILGQGPKLLIQFQNNGVVDDSQLPKDRFSAERLKGVDSTLKIQPAKLEDSAVYLCASSLEAGLRSYNEQFFGPGTRLTVL.

The chain joins TRBV28 to TRBJ2-1, with TRBD1 identical over 11 bases. After removal of 1 base from V and 7 bases from J, the junction contained 3 bases not matched to a gene. CDR1 and CDR2 (germline): MDHEN, SYDVKM. The CDR3 extends over 15 amino acids. CDR3 region: CASSLLDRGRNEQFF. CDR3 nucleotide sequence: TGTGCCAGCAGTTTATTGGACAGGGGGCGAAATGAGCAGTTCTTC.

This chain joins TRBV9 and TRBJ2-7; D may be TRBD1 (5 bases). Germline V gives CDR1 SGDLS, CDR2 YYNGEE. V was clipped by 0 bases and J by 5 bases, with 15 bases between them. The CDR3 has 15 amino acids. The chain's CDR3 is CASSVDVTVPHEQYF. In nucleotides, the CDR3 is TGTGCCAGCAGCGTAGATGTGACAGTTCCCCACGAGCAGTACTTC.

In this sample, this clonotype turned up many times. This chain joins TRBV20-1 and TRBJ2-5; D is possibly TRBD2 (5 bases). V was shortened by 5 bases and J by 2 bases, with 12 bases between the two germline ends. Germline V gives CDR1 DFQATT, CDR2 SNEGSKA (reference sequence). This CDR3 has 13 residues. CDR3 sequence (DNA): TGCAGTGCTGCCCAGAGGGCGCAAGAGACCCAGTACTTC. It yields the protein CSAAQRAQETQYF.

This clonotype came up many times. CDR3 nucleotides: TGCAGTGCCTACGGGAGGGCCGATGAGCAGTTCTTC. Protein sequence: CSAYGRADEQFF. V and J are TRBV20-1 and TRBJ2-1, with 8 bases fitting TRBD2. The CDR3 is made up of 12 amino acids. V dropped 6 bases and J dropped 8; count of bases not matched to a gene: 6. The germline V gene has CDR1 DFQATT and CDR2 SNEGSKA (reference sequence).

This clonotype was detected ten times or more. V and J are TRBV6-4 and TRBJ2-2; 10 positions agree with TRBD2. CDR1 and CDR2 from the germline V gene are MRHNA and SNTAGT. CDR3 length: 16 amino acids. Trimming cost V 0 bases and J 6 bases; bases outside gene matches: 4. The DNA of the CDR3 is TGTGCCAGCAGTGACTCCCAGCGGGGGGGCGCCGGGGAGCTGTTTTTT. It codes for CASSDSQRGGAGELFF.

V is TRBV7-2 and J is TRBJ2-1, with 13 bases lining up with TRBD2. From germline, CDR1 is SGHTA and CDR2 FQGNSA. V shed 4 bases and J 8 bases; nucleotides not matched to a gene: 8. The CDR3 has 16 residues. CDR3 protein: CASSSGLAGPTDEQFF. In DNA form, the CDR3 reads TGTGCCAGCAGCTCGGGACTAGCGGGACCCACCGATGAGCAGTTCTTC.

This clonotype was found a few times. V gene TRBV20-1 combines with J gene TRBJ2-7, with 8 bases matching TRBD1. V lost 5 bases and J lost 3; bases outside the gene matches: 6. Germline lookup yields CDR1 DFQATT and CDR2 SNEGSKA (reference sequence). The CDR3 has 13 amino acids. CDR3 coding DNA: TGCAGTGCTGCCCGGACAGGGAGCTACGAGCAGTACTTC. Translated: CSAARTGSYEQYF.

The sample holds a few counts of this clonotype. The chain has TRBV30 and TRBJ1-2; possible D gene TRBD1, 5 bases. Trimming pared 1 base from V and 6 bases from J, leaving 18 bases between. This CDR3 has 15 amino acids. CDR1 and CDR2 (germline): GTSNPN, SVGIG (reference sequence). CDR3 sequence: CAWSGRLRLGDGYTF. CDR3 DNA: TGTGCCTGGAGTGGACGCCTCAGACTGGGGGATGGCTACACCTTC.

This clonotype was counted many times. J is TRBJ1-3 and V is TRBV7-8; 7 nucleotides agree with TRBD1. Germline-derived CDR1 and CDR2 are SGHVS and FQNEAQ. The ends lost 2 bases at V and 5 bases at J; junction bases unmatched: 6. The CDR3 loop spans 15 amino acids. CDR3 in DNA: TGTGCCAGCAGCTTATCGGCAGGGGGAAGAAACACCATATATTTT. Amino acids: CASSLSAGGRNTIYF. Full variable domain (rest looked up from reference TRBV7-8 and TRBJ1-3): GAGVSQSPRYKVAKRGQDVALRCDPISGHVSLFWYQQALGQGPEFLTYFQNEAQLDKSGLPSDRFFAERPEGSVSTLKIQRTQQEDSAVYLCASSLSAGGRNTIYFGEGSWLTVV.

V and J are TRBV3-1 and TRBJ1-1; no clear D. This CDR3 has 13 amino acids. CDR1 is LGHDT and CDR2 is YNNKEL in the germline V gene (reference sequence). V lost 0 bases, J lost 8 bases, and 10 bases lay in between. The CDR3, as DNA: TGTGCCAGCAGCCAAGATCCGGCAACCGAAGCTTTCTTT. As protein: CASSQDPATEAFF.

This clonotype was recorded many times. The V call is TRBV6-1, the J call TRBJ1-5; unclear D gene. Trimming stripped 4 bases from V and 0 bases from J, with 7 bases between. CDR3 length: 14 residues. The germline CDR1 and CDR2 sequences are MNHNS and SASEGT. The CDR3 region is CASSGRNSNQPQHF. The CDR3 DNA sequence: TGTGCCAGCAGTGGCCGGAATAGCAATCAGCCCCAGCATTTT.

The sample holds many counts of this clonotype. The chain carries TRBV20-1 and TRBJ2-5, with 14 positions matching TRBD2. This CDR3 is 13 amino acids long. With 3 bases clipped from V and 9 bases from J, the junction kept 3 bases outside the gene matches. Germline-derived CDR1 and CDR2 are DFQATT and SNEGSKA (reference sequence). CDR3 residues: CSARGLAGDAQYF. The CDR3 DNA is TGCAGTGCTAGGGGACTAGCGGGAGACGCCCAGTACTTC.

The CDR3 here is CSARETRVNTGELFF. CDR3 coding DNA: TGCAGTGCTAGAGAAACGAGGGTTAACACCGGGGAGCTGTTTTTT. The chain carries TRBV20-1 and TRBJ2-2; the D gene is possibly TRBD2 (5 bases). Germline V gives CDR1 DFQATT, CDR2 SNEGSKA (reference sequence). The CDR3 has 15 amino acids. V gave up 0 bases and J gave up 2 bases, with 10 bases separating them.